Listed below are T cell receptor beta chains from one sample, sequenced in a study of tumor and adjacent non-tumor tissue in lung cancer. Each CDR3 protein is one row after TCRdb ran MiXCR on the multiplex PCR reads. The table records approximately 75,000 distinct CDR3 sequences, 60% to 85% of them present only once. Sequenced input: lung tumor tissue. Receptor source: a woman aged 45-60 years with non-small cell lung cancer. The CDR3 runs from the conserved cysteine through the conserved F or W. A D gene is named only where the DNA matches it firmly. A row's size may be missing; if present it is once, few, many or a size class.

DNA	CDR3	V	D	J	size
TGTGCCATCAGCATCGGGACATGGGATCAGCCCCAGCATTTT	CAISIGTWDQPQHF	TRBV10-3	NA	TRBJ1-5	once
TGCAGCGGGGGCGTCGACACGTTCCGCACAGATACGCAGTATTTT	CSGGVDTFRTDTQYF	TRBV29-1	NA	TRBJ2-3	NA
TGCAGTGCTACCTCGGGACTGGGCTACGAGCAGTACTTC	CSATSGLGYEQYF	TRBV20-1	NA	TRBJ2-7	many
TGTGCCAGCAGCCTGAGCGGGACAGGGAGCCACGAGCAGCACTTC	CASSLSGTGSHEQHF	TRBV7-9	TRBD1	TRBJ2-7	NA
TGTGCCAGCAGCTTAGCCGGCTTCACAGATACGCGTTATTTT	CASSLAGFTDTRYF	TRBV11-2	NA	TRBJ2-3	once
TGCGCCAGCAGCCAGGGACTAGGCGTCGCCGGGGAGCTGTTTTTT	CASSQGLGVAGELFF	TRBV5-1	TRBD2	TRBJ2-2	NA
TGTGCCTGCAGTCTCTTGGGGAGGGGAAGGACCGGGGAGCTGTTTTTT	CACSLLGRGRTGELFF	TRBV4-2	TRBD2	TRBJ2-2	NA
TGTGCCAGCAGTCAAGACTTCACTAGCAATCAGCCCCAGTATTTT	CASSQDFTSNQPQYF	TRBV4-2	NA	TRBJ2-3	NA
TGTGCCATCAGTGAGGTGACCCTGGGACAGGGGGTTGGAGAGATCCAGTACTTC	CAISEVTLGQGVGEIQYF	TRBV10-3	TRBD1	TRBJ2-5	NA
TGTGCCAGTAGGATGACGTCGAGCACAGATACGCACTATTTT	CASRMTSSTDTHYF	TRBV6-1	NA	TRBJ2-3	NA
TGTACCAGCAGCGGGGCAGGAGAGACCCAGTACTTC	CTSSGAGETQYF	TRBV11-2	TRBD2	TRBJ2-5	NA
TGCGCCAGCAGCCACCGGTCCAACTCCTACGAGCAGTACTTC	CASSHRSNSYEQYF	TRBV5-1	NA	TRBJ2-7	few
TGTGCCAGCAGCTTGCTCCGGTCTCTAGCGGGATTAACAACCTACAATGAGCAGTTCTTC	CASSLLRSLAGLTTYNEQFF	TRBV11-2	TRBD2	TRBJ2-1	NA
TGCACCAGCAGCCAAGAAGGGTCTGGGGACAGCGTCCTGACTTTC	CTSSQEGSGDSVLTF	TRBV4-1	TRBD1	TRBJ2-6	NA
TGTGCCAGCAGCTTAGGCGGGGGGACTTATAATGAGCAGTTCTTC	CASSLGGGTYNEQFF	TRBV11-3	TRBD2	TRBJ2-1	NA
TGTGCCAACAGTTCCCCGACAGGGTGTAACACTGAAGCTTTCTTT	CANSSPTGCNTEAFF	TRBV6-6	TRBD1	TRBJ1-1	NA
TGTGCCAGCAGCTTAGATGCCGTGGACGAACAGTACTTC	CASSLDAVDEQYF	TRBV11-2	NA	TRBJ2-7	once
TGTGCCAGCATCCCGACTGCCGATACACAGTATTTT	CASIPTADTQYF	TRBV6-6	NA	TRBJ2-3	NA
TGTGCCAGCAGCGCGAGGGGGGTTAACAATCAGTCCCAGCATTTT	CASSARGVNNQSQHF	TRBV11-2	NA	TRBJ1-5	NA
TGTGCCAGCAGCTCAGGGGGACTAGCGGGAGTAGATGAGCAGTTCTTC	CASSSGGLAGVDEQFF	TRBV11-2	TRBD2	TRBJ2-1	NA
TGTGCCAGCAACCCGATGGGTTACCCACTTCCAGATACGCAGTATTTT	CASNPMGYPLPDTQYF	TRBV11-2	NA	TRBJ2-3	NA
TGTGCCAGCAGTACCACTAGCGGGAGAATCGATGAGCAGTTCTTC	CASSTTSGRIDEQFF	TRBV28	TRBD2	TRBJ2-1	NA
TGCAGTGCTAGTTCGCTGGGGGTGTTCAATGGCTACATCTTC	CSASSLGVFNGYIF	TRBV20-1	NA	TRBJ1-2	NA
TGCAGAGTGGAGACGCAGAGCTACGAGCTGTACTTC	CRVETQSYELYF	TRBV29-1	NA	TRBJ2-7	NA
TGTGCCAGCAGTGATCTCACAGATACGCAGCATTTT	CASSDLTDTQHF	TRBV6-1	NA	TRBJ1-5	few
TGTCCCAGCAGCCGGGAGGAGTTTGGGTACTACGAGCAGTACTTC	CPSSREEFGYYEQYF	TRBV7-9	TRBD2	TRBJ2-7	NA
TGCAGCGTTGAAGGGGTGGTCCGCACCGGGGAGCTGTTTTTT	CSVEGVVRTGELFF	TRBV29-1	NA	TRBJ2-2	once
TGTGCCAGCACTCGGATCAGCGACACAGATACGCAGTATTTT	CASTRISDTDTQYF	TRBV6-2/TRBV6-3	NA	TRBJ2-3	few